This T cell receptor beta chain was recorded in a study of blood T cell repertoires in COVID-19. As for the study in general: The United States, Italy and Spain were the sources of the acute and convalescent COVID-19 samples. In each case, the material was cDNA or gDNA derived from T cells, B-cell-depleted T cells, or PBMCs.

This CDR3 has 15 amino acids. Unmatched junction bases numbered 13, after V lost 4 bases and J lost 7 bases. Per germline, CDR1 SGHRS and CDR2 YFSETQ. TCRdb's copy holds only in-frame clones and misses some; the assay was immunoSEQ multiplex PCR. The data show approximately 72,000 clones, 84% seen once. The chain couples TRBV5-1 to TRBJ2-7, with 8 bases aligning to TRBD2. Sample: peripheral blood. The source is a man aged 45 to 65 with active COVID-19. CDR3 DNA sequence: TGCGCCAGCAGCCCGGTCGGGGGGGAGGGCCAGGAGCAGTACTTC. Its translation is CASSPVGGEGQEQYF.